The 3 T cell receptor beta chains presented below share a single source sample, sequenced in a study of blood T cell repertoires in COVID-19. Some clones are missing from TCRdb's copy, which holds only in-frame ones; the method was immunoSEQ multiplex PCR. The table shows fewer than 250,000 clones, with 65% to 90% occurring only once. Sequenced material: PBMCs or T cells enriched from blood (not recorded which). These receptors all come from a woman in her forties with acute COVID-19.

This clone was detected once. The CDR3 DNA reads as TGCAGTGCTAGAGGGAGTACTGAAGCTTTCTTT. Translating it yields CSARGSTEAFF. The chain employs TRBV20-1 and TRBJ1-1, with no clear D. The CDR3 is made up of 11 amino acids. The V end lost 1 base, the J end lost 5 bases, and 5 bases lay between the germline ends. CDR1 is DFQATT and CDR2 is SNEGSKA in the germline V gene (reference sequence).

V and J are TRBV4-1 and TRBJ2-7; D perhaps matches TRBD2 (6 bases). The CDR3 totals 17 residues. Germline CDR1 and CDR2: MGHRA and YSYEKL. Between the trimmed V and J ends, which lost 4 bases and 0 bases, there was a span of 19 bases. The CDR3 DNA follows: TGCGCCAGCAGCCGCTCCCGGGGGTCTCTAAGCTCCTACGAGCAGTACTTC. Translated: CASSRSRGSLSSYEQYF.

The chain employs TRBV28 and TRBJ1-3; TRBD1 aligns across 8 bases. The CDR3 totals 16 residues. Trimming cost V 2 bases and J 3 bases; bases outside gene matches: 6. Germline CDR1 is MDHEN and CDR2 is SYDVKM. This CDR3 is CASSLLGQGFGNTIYF. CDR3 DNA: TGTGCCAGCAGTTTACTAGGACAGGGATTTGGAAACACCATATATTTT.